This T cell receptor (beta chain) was recovered during a study of T cell repertoires in cytomegalovirus infection. Study in general: Public TCR beta signatures provided an indication of both CMV infection and a matching HLA type.

V was clipped by 5 bases and J by 1 base, with 12 bases between them. Germline CDR1 reads KGHSH; CDR2 reads LQKENI. The CDR3 spans 15 residues. Study-level findings and limits: CMV-specific TCR beta clonotypes restricted by HLA-C were the ones dominating the ex vivo response. Individuals carrying CMV plus the relevant HLA were identified by cumulative frequency of public TCR beta families.

TCRdb called the reads again in MiXCR, with one record for every CDR3 protein. The sample holds about 300,000 distinct CDR3 sequences; about 9.2% are singletons and the top ten take over 2.5%. As for this clonotype: Its cognate antigen is unknown.

The specimen sequenced was PBMCs. This TCR came from a human donor in good health (CMV status not recorded). Some clones in this sample may be carry-over from other donors' samples. The gene calls are TRBV18 and TRBJ1-5; D is undetermined. CDR3 DNA sequence: TGTGCCAGCTCAGTCCAAGGGTCGAGCAATCAGCCCCAGCATTTT. This sequence encodes CASSVQGSSNQPQHF.